These 10 T cell receptor beta chains were sequenced from one sample in a study of blood T cell repertoires in COVID-19 (dated by TCRdb to the early 2020s). Libraries were made using the immunoSEQ multiplex PCR assay. As stored in TCRdb, this immuneACCESS dataset retains in-frame rearrangements with V and J assigned. A fraction of the clones does not appear; measured against another copy, unresolved V genes explain less than half of the discrepancy, and the remainder lacks a known reason. The table for this sample lists 150,000 to 200,000 clones; around 85% of them were counted only once. The leading ten clones occupy 7.5% to 10% of the sample. Sequencing was performed on peripheral blood. These receptors all stem from a man aged 45-65 years with active or convalescent COVID-19.

The chain has TRBV14 and TRBJ2-7; 13 nucleotides align to TRBD2. The V and J ends lost 8 bases and 6 bases, in that order; junction bases with no gene match: 4. Germline-derived CDR1 and CDR2 are SGHDN and FVKESK. The CDR3 runs 13 residues. The CDR3, as DNA: TGTGCCAGCGGGACTAGCGGGATTCGCGAGCAGTACTTC. Translated, it gives CASGTSGIREQYF.

The V call is TRBV16, the J call TRBJ2-7; TRBD2 is a possible D gene (5 bases). CDR3 length: 14 residues. Germline V lookup: CDR1 KGHSY, CDR2 FQNENV. V lost 4 bases and J 4 bases, leaving 14 bases between the germline ends. The CDR3: CASSPRITGYEQYF. The CDR3 DNA follows: TGTGCCAGCAGCCCCCGAATTACGGGGTACGAGCAGTACTTC. Drawing the rest from reference TRBV16 and TRBJ2-7, the complete variable domain is GEEVAQTPKHLVRGEGQKAKLYCAPIKGHSYVFWYQQVLKNEFKFLISFQNENVFDETGMPKERFSAKCLPNSPCSLEIQATKLEDSAVYFCASSPRITGYEQYFGPGTRLTVT.

This chain links TRBV12-3 or TRBV12-4 with TRBJ2-7; a weak D match, TRBD1 (6 bases). With 3 bases removed from V and 3 bases from J, the gap between germline ends came to 9 bases. The CDR3 has 13 residues. The CDR3: CASSLAGVYEQYF. The DNA for the CDR3 is TGTGCCAGCAGTTTGGCAGGGGTCTACGAGCAGTACTTC.

This sequence joins TRBV5-5 and TRBJ2-5, with 11 bases fitting TRBD2. Germline V gene lookup returns CDR1 SGHKS and CDR2 YYEKEE (reference sequence). CDR3 size: 14 residues. J was trimmed by 2 bases and V by 4 bases; bases with no gene match: 1. This chain's CDR3 is CASSRLAGQETQYF. CDR3 sequence (DNA): TGTGCCAGCAGCCGACTAGCGGGGCAAGAGACCCAGTACTTC.

The chain is built from TRBV9 and TRBJ1-1; D is unclear. The CDR3 sequence is 15 residues long. V was trimmed by 3 bases and J by 3 bases, leaving 15 bases between them. From germline, CDR1 is SGDLS and CDR2 YYNGEE. The CDR3 loop is CASSASGGDYTEAFF. CDR3 bases: TGTGCCAGCAGCGCCTCCGGTGGAGACTACACTGAAGCTTTCTTT.

This CDR3 reads CASSPQTGGFGNTIYF. In DNA form, the CDR3 reads TGTGCCAGCAGCCCTCAGACAGGGGGATTTGGAAACACCATATATTTT. The rearrangement uses TRBV7-9 and TRBJ1-3; 9 bases align to TRBD1. The CDR3 is made up of 16 amino acids. The V and J ends lost 5 bases and 3 bases, in that order; junction bases with no gene match: 8. Per germline, CDR1 SEHNR and CDR2 FQNEAQ (reference sequence).

The chain employs TRBV6-5 and TRBJ2-7; TRBD1 aligns across 9 bases. J gave up 0 bases and V 5 bases, and 5 bases lay outside the gene matches. Germline V gene data show CDR1 as MNHEY and CDR2 as SVGAGI. The CDR3 totals 15 residues. This CDR3 reads CASSRPGQGSYEQYF. The CDR3 DNA is TGTGCCAGCAGTCGACCGGGACAGGGCTCCTACGAGCAGTACTTC.

This chain joins TRBV6-1 and TRBJ2-2; D is perhaps TRBD1 (5 bases). In germline, CDR1 is MNHNS, CDR2 SASEGT. The CDR3 is 15 amino acids. V dropped 2 bases and J dropped 5 bases, with 12 bases sitting between them. The CDR3 region is CASSETGSRTGELFF. The CDR3 DNA follows: TGTGCCAGCAGTGAAACAGGATCGAGGACCGGGGAGCTGTTTTTT.

The genes are TRBV6-2 or TRBV6-3 and TRBJ1-2; 10 positions agree with TRBD1. CDR3 length: 15 amino acids. V shed 2 bases and J 7 bases; nucleotides not matched to a gene: 7. Germline V gene lookup returns CDR1 MNHEY and CDR2 SVGEGT. CDR3 nucleotides: TGTGCCAGCAGTTACCAGACAGGGGGCCGGAGTGGCTACACCTTC. Translating it yields CASSYQTGGRSGYTF.

This chain connects TRBV7-2 to TRBJ1-5; no clear D gene. CDR3 length: 14 amino acids. From germline, CDR1 is SGHTA and CDR2 FQGNSA. Between the trimmed V and J ends, which lost 1 base and 3 bases, there was a span of 7 bases. In nucleotides, the CDR3 is TGTGCCAGCAGCTTAGGACTGAACAATCAGCCCCAGCATTTT. It is translated as CASSLGLNNQPQHF.